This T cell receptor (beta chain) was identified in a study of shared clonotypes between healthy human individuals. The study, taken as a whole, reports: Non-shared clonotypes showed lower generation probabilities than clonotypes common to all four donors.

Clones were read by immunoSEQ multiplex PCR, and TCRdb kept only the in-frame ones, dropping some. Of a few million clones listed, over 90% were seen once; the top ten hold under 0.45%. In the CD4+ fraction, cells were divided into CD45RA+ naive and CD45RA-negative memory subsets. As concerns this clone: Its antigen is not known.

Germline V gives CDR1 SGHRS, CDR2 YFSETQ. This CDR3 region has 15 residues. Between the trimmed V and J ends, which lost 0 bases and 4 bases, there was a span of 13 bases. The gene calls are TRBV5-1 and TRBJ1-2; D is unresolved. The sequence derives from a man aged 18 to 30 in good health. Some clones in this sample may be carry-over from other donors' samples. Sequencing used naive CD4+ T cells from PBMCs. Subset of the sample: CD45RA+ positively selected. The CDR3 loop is CASSLDFKGTYGYTF. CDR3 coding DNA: TGCGCCAGCAGCTTGGACTTTAAGGGCACCTATGGCTACACCTTC.